This record looks at one TCR beta chain sequence and its context. The data were taken from a study of blood T cell repertoires in COVID-19. The length of the CDR3 is 15 residues. The V gene end was trimmed by 6 bases and the J gene end by 8 bases; junction bases not matched to a gene: 12. Looked up from germline, CDR1 is MDHEN and CDR2 is SYDVKM. This study enrolled people aged 18 to 89 from roughly 22 US geographic areas. The method was immunoSEQ multiplex PCR; TCRdb's version includes in-frame clones alone and lacks a portion of them. The table records more than 400,000 clones, about 90% of them present only once.

This rearrangement joins TRBV28 to TRBJ2-1; 8 bases are a match to TRBD2. The receptor was isolated from a man younger than 35 who had recovered from COVID-19. The sample consisted of PBMCs or T cells enriched from blood (not recorded which). CDR3: CASSLSPGGPYEQFF. Written as DNA, the CDR3 is TGTGCCAGCAGCCTTTCCCCGGGAGGGCCCTATGAGCAGTTCTTC.